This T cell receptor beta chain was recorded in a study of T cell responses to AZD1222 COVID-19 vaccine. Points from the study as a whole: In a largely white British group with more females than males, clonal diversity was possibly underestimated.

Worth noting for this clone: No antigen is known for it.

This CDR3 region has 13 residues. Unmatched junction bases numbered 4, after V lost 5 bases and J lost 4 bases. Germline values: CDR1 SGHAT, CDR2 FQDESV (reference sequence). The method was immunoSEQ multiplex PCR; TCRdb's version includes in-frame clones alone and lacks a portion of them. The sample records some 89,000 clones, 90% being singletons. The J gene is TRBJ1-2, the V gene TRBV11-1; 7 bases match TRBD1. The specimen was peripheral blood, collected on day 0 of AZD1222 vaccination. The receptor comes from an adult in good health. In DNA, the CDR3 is TGTGCCAGCAGCCAGGGACAGTTCTATGGCTACACCTTC. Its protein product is CASSQGQFYGYTF.